The TCR beta chain under discussion was sequenced for a study of T cells expressing NK-cell markers. Study results and limitations: Several donors' CD3+CD56-NKG2C+ cells were dominated by the same clonotypes.

TCRdb reanalyzed the 5' RACE reads, giving one entry per CDR3 protein sequence and no DNA. This sample's table reports some 340,000 distinct CDR3 sequences. For this clonotype: Antigen: not known.

Germline V lookup: CDR1 LGHNA, CDR2 YNFKEQ. The CDR3 consists of 15 residues. The sample was blood T cells: a sorted CD56 or NKG2C T cell subset, CD4+ or CD8+ T cells, or bulk PBMC T cells (not recorded which). This TCR was sampled from a man aged 18 to 69 in good health. The rearrangement links TRBV4-2 to TRBJ1-2; TCRdb designates TRBD1, a call that cannot be tested without DNA. CDR3 region: CASSQARGTNYGYTF.